These 10 T cell receptor beta chains were sequenced from one sample in a study of identical twins. Via MiXCR, TCRdb re-called the 5' RACE reads, giving one row per CDR3 protein. This sample carries 200,000 to 300,000 distinct CDR3 sequences, roughly a tenth of them seen once, and the ten largest clones take less than 12%. Input material: memory T cells sorted from blood. Source of these receptors: a man over 45 in good health.

This clonotype has at least ten counts. The rearrangement links TRBV10-3 to TRBJ1-5; no reliable D call. Trimming cost V 3 bases and J 10 bases, with 13 bases left between them. This CDR3 is built from 13 residues. Germline assignment: CDR1 ENHRY and CDR2 SYGVKD. Here the CDR3 DNA reads TGTGCCATCAGTGATAGTGGTGGGGATCCCCAGCATTTT. It codes for CAISDSGGDPQHF.

This clonotype was seen at least ten times. The gene calls are TRBV7-8 and TRBJ2-7; 7 bases align to TRBD1. The germline gives CDR1 SGHVS, CDR2 FQNEAQ. Trimming took 7 bases from V and 0 from J; bases not matched to a gene: 9. The CDR3 length is 15 residues. CDR3: CASNIQGISSYEQYF. In DNA, the CDR3 is TGTGCCAGCAACATACAGGGGATTAGCTCCTACGAGCAGTACTTC.

The CDR3 DNA follows: TGCAGCGCCTTTAGCGGTACATACCAAGAGACCCAGTACTTC. Its protein product is CSAFSGTYQETQYF. The V and J genes are TRBV29-1 and TRBJ2-5, with D possibly matching TRBD2 (6 bases). V lost 7 bases and J lost 0, with 15 bases in between. Germline V gives CDR1 SQVTM, CDR2 ANQGSEA. The CDR3 totals 14 residues.

This clonotype showed up many times. The chain combines TRBV5-5 with TRBJ2-3; 10 nucleotides agree with TRBD1. The ends lost 3 bases at V and 2 bases at J; junction bases unmatched: 6. The CDR3 contains 16 residues. CDR1 is SGHKS and CDR2 is YYEKEE in the germline V gene (reference sequence). Here the CDR3 reads CASSWRTGGDTDTQYF. The CDR3 nucleotides read TGTGCCAGCAGCTGGAGGACAGGGGGAGACACAGATACGCAGTATTTT.

This clonotype has a count of ten or more. This CDR3 reads CASSQDRSLTWGYTF. The CDR3 region has the DNA TGTGCCAGCAGCCAAGATAGATCCCTGACGTGGGGCTACACCTTC. The rearrangement links TRBV4-2 to TRBJ1-2, with unresolved D. From germline, CDR1 is LGHNA and CDR2 YNFKEQ. This CDR3 region has 15 residues. Trimming cost V 0 bases and J 8 bases, with 16 bases left between them.

This clonotype was seen many times. The chain carries TRBV7-2 and TRBJ2-1, with D perhaps assigned TRBD1 or TRBD2 (5 bases each). Germline V gives CDR1 SGHTA, CDR2 FQGNSA. The CDR3 is 14 amino acids. V was trimmed by 3 bases and J by 9 bases, leaving 15 bases between them. CDR3 coding DNA: TGTGCCAGCAGCTTTTTGGTCGTGAGGGGTGAGCAGTTCTTC. It codes for CASSFLVVRGEQFF.

The genes are TRBV6-1 and TRBJ2-6; tentative D call: TRBD2 (6 bases). Trimming shortened V by 6 bases and J by 4 bases, and 16 bases separated the two germline ends. CDR3 length: 16 residues. Germline assignment: CDR1 MNHNS and CDR2 SASEGT. CDR3 bases: TGTGCCAGCAGGGAGGGGTTTTCGATCGGGGCCAACGTCCTGACTTTC. As protein: CASREGFSIGANVLTF.

This clonotype has at least ten counts. The J gene is TRBJ2-3, the V gene TRBV7-2; D is ambiguous. The germline V gene has CDR1 SGHTA and CDR2 FQGNSA. CDR3 size: 13 residues. Trimming removed 5 bases from V and 2 bases from J, with 8 bases in between. The DNA for the CDR3 is TGTGCCAGCAGCCCAGCCCCCACAGATACGCAGTATTTT. Amino acids: CASSPAPTDTQYF.

The chain uses TRBV5-1 and TRBJ2-1, with 14 bases aligning to TRBD2. Trimming cost V 4 bases and J 0 bases; bases outside gene matches: 6. Per the germline V gene, CDR1 is SGHRS and CDR2 is YFSETQ. The CDR3 is 18 residues long. The CDR3 reads CASSLTSGGVLSYNEQFF. The CDR3 DNA reads as TGCGCCAGCAGCCTGACTAGCGGGGGGGTACTCTCCTACAATGAGCAGTTCTTC.

The CDR3 DNA follows: TGTGCCAGCAGACTCTTGGCCGGGGAGCTGTTTTTT. Translating gives CASRLLAGELFF. The J gene is TRBJ2-2, the V gene TRBV27; D unclear. With 6 bases removed from V and 6 bases from J, the gap between germline ends came to 8 bases. This CDR3 is 12 amino acids long. CDR1 and CDR2 from the germline V gene are MNHEY and SMNVEV (reference sequence).